This T cell receptor beta chain was profiled in a study of spatial heterogeneity in lung cancer. Whole-study context: Roughly 2 years after resection was the median timing of the follow-up PBMC samples, which were sequenced when available. Detected sequences consistently included more beta-chain ones than alpha-chain ones.

TCR cDNA molecules each carried a unique molecular identifier. TCRdb reprocessed the 5' RACE reads via MiXCR and lists one record per CDR3 protein. The sample has roughly 120,000 distinct CDR3 sequences, less than 15% seen once. This clonotype was found many times. At one boundary the junction diverges from the germline segment, which might be a read error. Germline V gene lookup returns CDR1 SSHAT and CDR2 FNYEAQ (reference sequence). The CDR3 is 15 residues long. Time point specified: blood at routine non-recurrence follow-up after resection. The sequenced material consisted of unsorted whole RNA from tumor, nontumor lung or frozen PBMC.

V is TRBV7-7 and J is TRBJ2-1, with TRBD2 identical over 11 bases. Sequencing was performed on PBMCs, taken at follow-up. The receptor comes from a male donor with early-stage non-small cell lung cancer. The CDR3: CASSPFSGGAFEQFF. CDR3 nucleotide sequence: TGTGCTAGCAGCCCCTTTAGCGGGGGGGCCTTTGAGCAGTTCTTC.